The entry that follows covers one T cell receptor (beta chain) sequence. This entry belongs to a study of blood T cell repertoires in COVID-19. Sequenced by immunoSEQ multiplex PCR; TCRdb stores in-frame clones only, minus some. The sample yields under 150,000 clones, approximately 90% seen once. The germline gives CDR1 SGHDT, CDR2 YYEEEE. Trimming at V came to 4 bases and at J to 0 bases, leaving 10 bases not matched to a gene. This CDR3 is built from 18 residues. The chain joins TRBV5-6 to TRBJ2-3; TRBD2 matches at 11 bases. Sequenced sample: peripheral blood. The clonotype originates from a woman in her forties or fifties with acute or convalescent COVID-19. The CDR3 sequence is CASSTSGTSGSSTDTQYF. CDR3 in DNA: TGTGCCAGCAGCACATCCGGGACTAGCGGTTCTAGCACAGATACGCAGTATTTT.